This T cell receptor beta chain was sequenced in a study of regulatory T cells in long-lasting Graves disease. This clonotype was counted only a few times. No antigen is known for it. Construction of the TCR beta libraries employed iRepertoire HTBI primers in conjunction with Arm-PCR of CDR3 regions. Each CDR3 protein gets one entry after TCRdb re-called the multiplex PCR reads with MiXCR. The table includes approximately 400,000 distinct CDR3 sequences, under 15% detected once. CDR3 length: 13 amino acids. Germline values: CDR1 SGHDN, CDR2 FVKESK. Trimming removed 6 bases at V and 1 base at J, with 6 bases between. Study-level results: Persistent patients shared some 2,900 public clonotypes among themselves. Newly diagnosed patients shared fewer, at about a thousand. TRBV28, TRBJ1-2 and TRBJ2-5 were favored in persistent disease.

The sample's time point: newly diagnosed GD, antithyroid drugs for less than 3 months. PBMCs provided the RNA from which the TCR library was made. This sample was also put to use in a study of T cells in Graves' hyperthyroidism and ophthalmopathy. That source reports: A set of HTBI primers served as the primers for a first-round RT-PCR of the TCR CDR3. Among clonotypes expanded in thyroid above 0.001, most were also found in blood.

This sample comprised peripheral blood mononuclear cells (PBMCs), obtained at new diagnosis, from a patient treated with antithyroid drugs. This receptor was taken from a woman aged 30 to 39 with Graves disease. The chain combines TRBV14 with TRBJ2-2; tentative D call: TRBD1 (6 bases). The CDR3 is CASRGQNTGELFF. DNA of the CDR3: TGTGCCAGCAGGGGACAGAACACCGGGGAGCTGTTTTTT.